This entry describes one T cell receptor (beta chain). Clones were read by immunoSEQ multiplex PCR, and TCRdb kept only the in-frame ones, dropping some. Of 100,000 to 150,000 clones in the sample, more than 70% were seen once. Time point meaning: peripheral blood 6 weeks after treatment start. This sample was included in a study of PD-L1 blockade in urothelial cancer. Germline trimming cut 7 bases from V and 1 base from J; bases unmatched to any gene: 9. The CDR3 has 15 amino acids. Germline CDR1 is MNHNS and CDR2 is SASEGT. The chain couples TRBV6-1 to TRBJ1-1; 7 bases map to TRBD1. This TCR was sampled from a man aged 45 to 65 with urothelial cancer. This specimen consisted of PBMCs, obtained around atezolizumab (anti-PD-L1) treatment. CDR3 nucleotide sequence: TGTGCCAGCACGAAGGGGGCGGCGGGGAACACTGAAGCTTTCTTT. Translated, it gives CASTKGAAGNTEAFF.